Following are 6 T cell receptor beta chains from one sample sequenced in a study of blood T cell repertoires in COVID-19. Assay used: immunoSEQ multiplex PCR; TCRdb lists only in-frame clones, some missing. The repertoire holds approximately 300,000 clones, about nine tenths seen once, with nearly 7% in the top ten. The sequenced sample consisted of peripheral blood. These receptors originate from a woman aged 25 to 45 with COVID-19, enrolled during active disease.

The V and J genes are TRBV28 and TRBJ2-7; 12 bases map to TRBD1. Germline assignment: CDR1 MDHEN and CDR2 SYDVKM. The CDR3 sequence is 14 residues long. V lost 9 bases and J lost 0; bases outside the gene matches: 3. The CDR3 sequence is CASPGQGASYEQYF. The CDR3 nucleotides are TGTGCCAGTCCGGGACAGGGGGCCTCCTACGAGCAGTACTTC.

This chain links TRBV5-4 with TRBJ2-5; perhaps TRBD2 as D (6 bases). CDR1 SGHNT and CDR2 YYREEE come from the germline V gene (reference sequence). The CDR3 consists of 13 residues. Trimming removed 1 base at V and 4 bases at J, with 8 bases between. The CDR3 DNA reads TGTGCCAGCAGCTTGCCCGGGAGAGAGACCCAGTACTTC. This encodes CASSLPGRETQYF.

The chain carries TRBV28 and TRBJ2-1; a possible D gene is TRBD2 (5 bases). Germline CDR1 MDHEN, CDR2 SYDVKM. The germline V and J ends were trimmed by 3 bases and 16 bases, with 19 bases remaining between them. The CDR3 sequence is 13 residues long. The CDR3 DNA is TGTGCCAGCAGTTTTTCTCTTGGTGGGAGTGAATTCTTC. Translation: CASSFSLGGSEFF.

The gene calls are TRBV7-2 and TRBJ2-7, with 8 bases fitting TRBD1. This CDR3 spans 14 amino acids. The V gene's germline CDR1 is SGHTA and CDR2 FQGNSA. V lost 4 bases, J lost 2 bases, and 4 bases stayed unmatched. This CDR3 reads CASSSDRGPYEQYF. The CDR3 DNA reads TGTGCCAGCAGCTCCGACAGGGGCCCCTACGAGCAGTACTTC.

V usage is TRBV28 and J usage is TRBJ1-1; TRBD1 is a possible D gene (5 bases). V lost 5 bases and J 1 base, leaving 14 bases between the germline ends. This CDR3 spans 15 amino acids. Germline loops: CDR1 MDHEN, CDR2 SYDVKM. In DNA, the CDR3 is TGTGCCAGCAGTCCGATTGACAGTCAGAACACTGAAGCTTTCTTT. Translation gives CASSPIDSQNTEAFF.

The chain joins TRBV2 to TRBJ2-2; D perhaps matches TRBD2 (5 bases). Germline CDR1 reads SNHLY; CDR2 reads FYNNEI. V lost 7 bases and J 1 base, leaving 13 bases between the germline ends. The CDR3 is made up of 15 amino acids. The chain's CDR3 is CASIPYRGNTGELFF. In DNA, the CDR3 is TGTGCCAGCATCCCATACCGGGGGAACACCGGGGAGCTGTTTTTT.